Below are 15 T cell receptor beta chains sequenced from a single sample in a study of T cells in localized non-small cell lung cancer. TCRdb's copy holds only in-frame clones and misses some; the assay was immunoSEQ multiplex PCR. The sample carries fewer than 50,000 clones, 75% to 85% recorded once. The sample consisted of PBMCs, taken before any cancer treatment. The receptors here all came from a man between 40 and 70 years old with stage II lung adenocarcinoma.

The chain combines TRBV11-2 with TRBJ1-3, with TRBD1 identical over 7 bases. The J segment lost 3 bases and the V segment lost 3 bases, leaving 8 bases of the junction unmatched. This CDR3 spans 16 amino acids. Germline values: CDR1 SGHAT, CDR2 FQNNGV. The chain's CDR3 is CASSFGGTVGGNTIYF. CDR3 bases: TGTGCCAGCAGCTTCGGAGGGACAGTGGGTGGAAACACCATATATTTT. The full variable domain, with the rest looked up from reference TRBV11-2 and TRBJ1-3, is EAGVAQSPRYKIIEKRQSVAFWCNPISGHATLYWYQQILGQGPKLLIQFQNNGVVDDSQLPKDRFSAERLKGVDSTLKIQPAKLEDSAVYLCASSFGGTVGGNTIYFGEGSWLTVV.

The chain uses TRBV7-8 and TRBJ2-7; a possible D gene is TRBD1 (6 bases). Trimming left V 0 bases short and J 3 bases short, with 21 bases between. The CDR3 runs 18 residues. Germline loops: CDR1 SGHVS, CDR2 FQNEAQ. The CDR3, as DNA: TGTGCCAGCAGCTTAGCAAGAAATCCAGGGGTGAGGGGCTACGAGCAGTACTTC. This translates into CASSLARNPGVRGYEQYF.

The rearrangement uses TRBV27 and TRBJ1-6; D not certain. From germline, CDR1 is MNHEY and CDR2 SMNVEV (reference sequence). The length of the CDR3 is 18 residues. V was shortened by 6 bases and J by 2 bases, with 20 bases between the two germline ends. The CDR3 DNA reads TGTGCCAGCAGCCTCGGTGCATTTGGCAATACCTATAATTCACCCCTCCACTTT. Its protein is CASSLGAFGNTYNSPLHF.

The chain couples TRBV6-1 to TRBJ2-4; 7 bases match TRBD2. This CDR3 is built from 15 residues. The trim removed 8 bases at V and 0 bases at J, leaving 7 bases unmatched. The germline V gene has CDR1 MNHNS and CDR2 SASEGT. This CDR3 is CASGASGLAKNIQYF. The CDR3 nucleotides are TGTGCCAGCGGCGCTAGCGGACTAGCCAAAAACATTCAGTACTTC.

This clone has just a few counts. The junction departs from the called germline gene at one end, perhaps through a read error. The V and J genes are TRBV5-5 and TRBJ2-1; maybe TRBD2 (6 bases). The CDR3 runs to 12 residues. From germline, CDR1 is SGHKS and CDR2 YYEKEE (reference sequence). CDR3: CASSLARELWVF. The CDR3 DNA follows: TGTGCCAGCAGCTTGGCCCGGGAGCTGTGGGTCTTC. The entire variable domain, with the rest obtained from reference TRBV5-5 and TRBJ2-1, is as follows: DAGVTQSPTHLIKTRGQQVTLRCSPISGHKSVSWYQQVLGQGPQFIFQYYEKEERGRGNFPDRFSARQFPNYSSELNVNALLLGDSALYLCASSLARELWVFGPGTRLTVL.

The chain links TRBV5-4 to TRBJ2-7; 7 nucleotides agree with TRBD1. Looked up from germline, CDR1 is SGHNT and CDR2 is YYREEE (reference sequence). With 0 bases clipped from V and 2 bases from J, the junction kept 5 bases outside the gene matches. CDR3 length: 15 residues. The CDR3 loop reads CASSLESDRAYEQYF. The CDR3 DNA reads TGTGCCAGCAGCTTGGAATCAGACAGGGCCTACGAGCAGTACTTC.

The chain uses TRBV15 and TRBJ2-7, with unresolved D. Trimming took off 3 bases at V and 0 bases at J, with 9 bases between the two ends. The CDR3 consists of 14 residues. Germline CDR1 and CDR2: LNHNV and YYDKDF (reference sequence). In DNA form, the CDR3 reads TGTGCCACCAGCAGGGTCTCCCGCTCCTACGAGCAGTACTTC. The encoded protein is CATSRVSRSYEQYF.

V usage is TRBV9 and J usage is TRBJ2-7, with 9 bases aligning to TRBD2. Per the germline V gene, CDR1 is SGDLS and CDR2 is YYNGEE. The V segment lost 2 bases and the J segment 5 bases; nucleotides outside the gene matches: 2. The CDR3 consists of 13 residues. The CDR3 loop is CASSVSSGNEQYF. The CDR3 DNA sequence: TGTGCCAGCAGCGTTTCTAGCGGGAACGAGCAGTACTTC. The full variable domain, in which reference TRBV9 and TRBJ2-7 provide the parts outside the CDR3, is DSGVTQTPKHLITATGQRVTLRCSPRSGDLSVYWYQQSLDQGLQFLIQYYNGEERAKGNILERFSAQQFPDLHSELNLSSLELGDSALYFCASSVSSGNEQYFGPGTRLTVT.

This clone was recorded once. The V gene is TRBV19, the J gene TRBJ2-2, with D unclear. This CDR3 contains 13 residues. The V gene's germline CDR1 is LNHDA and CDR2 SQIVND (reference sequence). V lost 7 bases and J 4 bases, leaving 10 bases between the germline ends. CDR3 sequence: CASKHRGTGELFF. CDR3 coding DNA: TGTGCCAGTAAACATCGTGGCACCGGGGAGCTGTTTTTT.

In DNA, the CDR3 is TGTGCCAGCACCGCGGAGTTCGGGGCGAGCAATGGCTACACCTTC. It translates to CASTAEFGASNGYTF. This chain joins TRBV27 and TRBJ1-2; D is possibly TRBD1 (5 bases). V was shortened by 7 bases and J by 6 bases, with 21 bases between the two germline ends. CDR1 and CDR2 from the germline V gene are MNHEY and SMNVEV (reference sequence). This CDR3 spans 15 amino acids.

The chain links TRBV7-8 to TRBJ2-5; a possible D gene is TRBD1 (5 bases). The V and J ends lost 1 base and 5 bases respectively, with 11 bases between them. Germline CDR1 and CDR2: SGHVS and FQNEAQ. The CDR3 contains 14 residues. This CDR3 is CASSLEVRVETQYF. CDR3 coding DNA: TGTGCCAGCAGCTTAGAGGTCAGGGTTGAGACCCAGTACTTC.

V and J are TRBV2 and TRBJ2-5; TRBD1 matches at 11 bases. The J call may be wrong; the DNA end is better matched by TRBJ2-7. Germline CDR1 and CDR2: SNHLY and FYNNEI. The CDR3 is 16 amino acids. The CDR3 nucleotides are TGTGCCAGCAGTGAGGGACAGGGGGGATTACGTGGCGAGCAGTACTTC. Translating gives CASSEGQGGLRGEQYF.

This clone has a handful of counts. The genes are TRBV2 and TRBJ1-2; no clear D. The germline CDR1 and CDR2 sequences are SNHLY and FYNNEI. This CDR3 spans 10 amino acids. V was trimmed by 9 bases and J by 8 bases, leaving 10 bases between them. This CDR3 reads CASTDNGYTF. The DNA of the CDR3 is TGTGCCAGTACAGATAACGGCTACACCTTC. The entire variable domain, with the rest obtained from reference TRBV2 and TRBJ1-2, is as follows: EPEVTQTPSHQVTQMGQEVILRCVPISNHLYFYWYRQILGQKVEFLVSFYNNEISEKSEIFDDQFSVERPDGSNFTLKIRSTKLEDSAMYFCASTDNGYTFGSGTRLTVV.

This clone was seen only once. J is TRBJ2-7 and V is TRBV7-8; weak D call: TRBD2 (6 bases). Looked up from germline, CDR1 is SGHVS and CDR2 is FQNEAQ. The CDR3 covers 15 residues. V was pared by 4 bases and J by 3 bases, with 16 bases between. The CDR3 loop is CASSSAGGRFYEQYF. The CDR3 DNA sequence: TGTGCCAGCAGCTCCGCGGGTGGGAGGTTCTACGAGCAGTACTTC.

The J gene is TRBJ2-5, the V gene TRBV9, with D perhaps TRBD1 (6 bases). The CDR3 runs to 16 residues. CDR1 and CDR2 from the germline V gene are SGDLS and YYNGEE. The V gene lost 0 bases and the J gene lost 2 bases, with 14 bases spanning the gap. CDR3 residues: CASSVGQALGQETQYF. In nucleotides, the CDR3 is TGTGCCAGCAGCGTAGGACAGGCCCTGGGTCAAGAGACCCAGTACTTC. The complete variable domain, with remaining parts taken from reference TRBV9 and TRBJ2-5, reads DSGVTQTPKHLITATGQRVTLRCSPRSGDLSVYWYQQSLDQGLQFLIQYYNGEERAKGNILERFSAQQFPDLHSELNLSSLELGDSALYFCASSVGQALGQETQYFGPGTRLLVL.